One and the same sample provided the 28 T cell receptor beta chains below, sequenced in a study of cytotoxic CD8 clonotypes in ibrutinib-treated CLL. The protocol was immunoSEQ multiplex PCR, while the TCRdb copy is restricted to in-frame clones and leaves out a portion. This table has tens of thousands of clones, 85% appearing once. The sequenced sample was PBMCs, obtained after 24 months of ibrutinib treatment. These receptors all come from a human donor with chronic lymphocytic leukemia.

V is TRBV29-1 and J is TRBJ1-1; D might be TRBD1 (5 bases). Looked up from germline, CDR1 is SQVTM and CDR2 is ANQGSEA. The CDR3 contains 13 residues. Deletions cut 5 bases from V and 3 bases from J, with 13 bases between. The CDR3 here is CSVLWGIDTEAFF. As DNA, the CDR3 is TGCAGCGTTCTATGGGGGATCGACACTGAAGCTTTCTTT.

The chain carries TRBV1 and TRBJ1-6; the tabulated D call, TRBD1, remains unverified against the DNA. TRBV1 is termed a pseudogene. The CDR3 covers 16 residues. The CDR3 coding sequence is TGCACCAGCAGCTCCCGGGACAGGGAGGCGAATTCACCCCTCCACTTT. Translating it yields CTSSSRDREANSPLHF.

The chain carries TRBV7-2 and TRBJ2-1; D gene ambiguous. The germline CDR1 and CDR2 sequences are SGHTA and FQGNSA. V was pared by 1 base and J by 7 bases, with 14 bases between. The length of the CDR3 is 15 residues. The CDR3 is CASSLGLVLENEQFF. The CDR3 region has the DNA TGTGCCAGCAGCTTAGGGCTAGTTCTTGAAAATGAGCAGTTCTTC.

The CDR3 DNA is TGTGCCAGCAGCAAACTAGGCCCTGACACTAATTCACCCCTCCACTTT. Translating gives CASSKLGPDTNSPLHF. This chain uses TRBV21-1 with TRBJ1-6. TRBV21-1 is designated a pseudogene. CDR3 length equals 16 residues.

This chain connects TRBV28 to TRBJ1-1; D unresolved. Germline V lookup: CDR1 MDHEN, CDR2 SYDVKM. This CDR3 is 15 amino acids long. Trimming took off 8 bases at V and 1 base at J, with 17 bases between the two ends. The CDR3 bases are TGTGCCAGCGGAGGGAATGTTTTTTGGAACACTGAAGCTTTCTTT. Its translation: CASGGNVFWNTEAFF.

This chain joins TRBV30 and TRBJ2-2; 15 bases map to TRBD2. The CDR3 contains 18 residues. Trimming at V came to 0 bases and at J to 4 bases, leaving 6 bases not matched to a gene. Germline CDR1 GTSNPN, CDR2 SVGIG (reference sequence). CDR3: CAWSVQRTSGGGTGELFF. For the CDR3, the DNA is TGTGCCTGGAGTGTACAGAGGACTAGCGGGGGGGGCACCGGGGAGCTGTTTTTT.

This chain connects TRBV23-1 to TRBJ2-3; no firm D call. TRBV23-1 is identified as an open reading frame with a role that is uncertain. Trimming stripped 3 bases from V and 2 bases from J, with 9 bases between. The CDR3 runs to 14 residues. The CDR3 nucleotides read TGCGCCAGCAGTCATGTCGACCTCACAGATACGCAGTATTTT. It codes for CASSHVDLTDTQYF.

This clone was detected only a few times. The chain couples TRBV9 to TRBJ2-3; 9 bases are shared with TRBD1. This CDR3 has 14 residues. The germline V gene encodes CDR1 SGDLS and CDR2 YYNGEE. V lost 3 bases to trimming and J lost 4 bases; unmatched junction nucleotides: 3. The CDR3 loop is CASSAGQGPDTQYF. The CDR3 bases are TGTGCCAGCAGCGCCGGACAGGGGCCAGATACGCAGTATTTT. Drawing the rest from reference TRBV9 and TRBJ2-3, the complete variable domain is DSGVTQTPKHLITATGQRVTLRCSPRSGDLSVYWYQQSLDQGLQFLIQYYNGEERAKGNILERFSAQQFPDLHSELNLSSLELGDSALYFCASSAGQGPDTQYFGPGTRLTVL.

V is TRBV27 and J is TRBJ1-2, with TRBD1 matching over 9 bases. From germline, CDR1 is MNHEY and CDR2 SMNVEV (reference sequence). The length of the CDR3 is 13 residues. The J segment lost 7 bases and the V segment lost 6 bases, leaving 6 bases of the junction unmatched. The CDR3 here is CASRFTGGLGYTF. The CDR3 DNA reads TGTGCCAGCAGATTCACAGGGGGCCTTGGCTACACCTTC.

V and J are TRBV19 and TRBJ1-1; 9 bases align to TRBD1. CDR1 LNHDA and CDR2 SQIVND come from the germline V gene (reference sequence). V was clipped by 5 bases and J by 1 base; unmatched bases: 8. The CDR3 totals 16 residues. DNA for the CDR3: TGTGCCAGTAGTGCCCGCTGGACAGGGGAGAACACTGAAGCTTTCTTT. This translates into CASSARWTGENTEAFF.

This chain joins TRBV6-6 and TRBJ2-1, with D tentatively TRBD2 (7 bases). Trimming stripped 0 bases from V and 6 bases from J, with 12 bases between. This CDR3 is built from 15 residues. Germline V CDR1 and CDR2: MNHNY, SVGAGI (reference sequence). CDR3 residues: CASSYSGGGVNEQFF. CDR3 DNA sequence: TGTGCCAGCAGTTACTCGGGCGGGGGCGTCAATGAGCAGTTCTTC.

This clone was seen just once. The chain carries TRBV5-8 and TRBJ1-4; D might be TRBD1 (5 bases). V was cut by 1 base and J by 3 bases, with 13 bases left in between. This CDR3 region has 16 residues. CDR1 and CDR2 (germline): SGHTS, YDEGEE. The CDR3 sequence: CASSLSPGLANEKLFF. In DNA form, the CDR3 reads TGTGCCAGCAGCTTGAGTCCGGGACTGGCTAATGAAAAACTGTTTTTT.

The chain uses TRBV9 and TRBJ2-7; perhaps TRBD1 as D (5 bases). V lost 5 bases and J lost 3, with 15 bases in between. Germline lookup yields CDR1 SGDLS and CDR2 YYNGEE. The CDR3 consists of 14 residues. DNA for the CDR3: TGTGCCAGCAGTTACCAGGAAAGGGGCTACGAGCAGTACTTC. It encodes CASSYQERGYEQYF.

This chain uses TRBV27 with TRBJ1-6, with TRBD1 as a possible D gene (6 bases). Trimming left V 0 bases short and J 9 bases short, with 21 bases between. Germline V CDR1 and CDR2: MNHEY, SMNVEV (reference sequence). This CDR3 contains 18 residues. The CDR3 region is CASSLSSYGPEGGSPLHF. The CDR3 nucleotides read TGTGCCAGCAGTTTATCCTCATACGGGCCGGAGGGGGGTTCACCCCTCCACTTT.

This sequence joins TRBV18 and TRBJ1-6; D may be TRBD1 (5 bases). Germline CDR1 is KGHSH and CDR2 is LQKENI. The CDR3 totals 14 residues. V lost 3 bases to trimming and J lost 10 bases, with 13 bases between them. CDR3 bases: TGTGCCAGCTCACCGGTTGGGGCCTCGTCACCCCTCCACTTT. Its translation is CASSPVGASSPLHF.

V is TRBV19 and J is TRBJ1-5; the D is unclear. CDR3 size: 16 residues. V was cut by 5 bases and J by 1 base, with 15 bases left in between. CDR1 and CDR2 (germline): LNHDA, SQIVND (reference sequence). DNA for the CDR3: TGTGCCAGTAGTCCTTTTCAATTATGGAGCAATCAGCCCCAGCATTTT. Residues: CASSPFQLWSNQPQHF.

The rearrangement links TRBV5-4 to TRBJ2-3, with D possibly being TRBD1 (5 bases). The V gene lost 2 bases and the J gene lost 8 bases, with 12 bases spanning the gap. CDR1 and CDR2 from the germline V gene are SGHNT and YYREEE (reference sequence). This CDR3 is built from 13 residues. The CDR3 DNA sequence: TGTGCCAGCAGCTTTTCAGGGCGCGGTACGCAGTATTTT. Encoded protein: CASSFSGRGTQYF.

V gene TRBV5-6 combines with J gene TRBJ2-3; D perhaps matches TRBD1 (6 bases). The CDR3 is 16 amino acids. Trimming removed 2 bases at V and 0 bases at J, with 13 bases between. Per the germline V gene, CDR1 is SGHDT and CDR2 is YYEEEE. The CDR3 coding sequence is TGTGCCAGCAGCTTTAGGACAGCCCCGAGCACAGATACGCAGTATTTT. Its translation is CASSFRTAPSTDTQYF.

This clone was picked up a small number of times. V is TRBV11-3 and J is TRBJ1-1; tentative D call: TRBD1 (5 bases). Germline loops: CDR1 SGHNT, CDR2 YENEEA. V was clipped by 2 bases and J by 4 bases, with 11 bases between them. This CDR3 comprises 14 residues. The CDR3 region is CASSLRGGGTEAFF. In nucleotides, the CDR3 is TGTGCCAGCAGCTTACGGGGCGGGGGCACTGAAGCTTTCTTT.

The rearrangement joins TRBV5-1 to TRBJ2-3; 12 positions agree with TRBD1. Germline CDR1 SGHRS, CDR2 YFSETQ. CDR3 length: 15 amino acids. Trimming cost V 4 bases and J 5 bases; bases outside gene matches: 5. Here the CDR3 reads CASSPGQGAKDTQYF. The CDR3 nucleotides are TGCGCCAGCAGCCCGGGACAGGGGGCAAAAGATACGCAGTATTTT.

In DNA form, the CDR3 reads TGTGCCAGCAGCCCTGAGGACACTGAAGCTTTCTTT. It yields the protein CASSPEDTEAFF. The V call is TRBV9, the J call TRBJ1-1; D not resolved. The CDR3 runs 12 residues. The V end lost 4 bases, the J end lost 3 bases, and 7 bases lay between the germline ends. Germline-derived CDR1 and CDR2 are SGDLS and YYNGEE. The complete variable domain, with remaining parts taken from reference TRBV9 and TRBJ1-1, reads DSGVTQTPKHLITATGQRVTLRCSPRSGDLSVYWYQQSLDQGLQFLIQYYNGEERAKGNILERFSAQQFPDLHSELNLSSLELGDSALYFCASSPEDTEAFFGQGTRLTVV.

Comment on this clone: Other DNA sequences in the sample encode the same CDR3. The gene calls are TRBV11-3 and TRBJ2-1; 7 nucleotides align to TRBD1. The CDR3 spans 16 residues. The V and J ends lost 4 bases and 0 bases, in that order; junction bases with no gene match: 6. The V gene's germline CDR1 is SGHNT and CDR2 YENEEA. The CDR3 bases are TGTGCCAGCAGCTCAAGGGACAGAGGCTCCTACAATGAGCAGTTCTTC. Its translation: CASSSRDRGSYNEQFF.

The chain joins TRBV5-6 to TRBJ1-2; maybe TRBD1 (6 bases). CDR1 and CDR2 (germline): SGHDT, YYEEEE. The CDR3 covers 15 residues. V lost 0 bases and J lost 3, with 12 bases in between. The CDR3 here is CASSLVFPGDYGYTF. The CDR3 coding sequence is TGTGCCAGCAGCTTGGTCTTTCCAGGGGACTATGGCTACACCTTC.

This sequence joins TRBV9 and TRBJ1-2; D remains ambiguous. Trimming removed 0 bases from V and 2 bases from J, with 11 bases in between. The length of the CDR3 is 15 residues. Germline V gene lookup returns CDR1 SGDLS and CDR2 YYNGEE. The CDR3 spells CASSVAATSNYGYTF. For the CDR3, the DNA is TGTGCCAGCAGCGTAGCGGCCACCTCGAACTATGGCTACACCTTC.

CDR3 coding DNA: TGTGCCAGCAGCCTCTGGGGGAACACTGAAGCTTTCTTT. Translated, it gives CASSLWGNTEAFF. This rearrangement joins TRBV11-2 to TRBJ1-1; D not resolved. V dropped 5 bases and J dropped 1 base, with 8 bases sitting between them. Per germline, CDR1 SGHAT and CDR2 FQNNGV. CDR3 length: 13 amino acids.

The chain links TRBV13 to TRBJ2-1, with 10 bases lining up with TRBD2. Germline V gene lookup returns CDR1 PRHDT and CDR2 FYEKMQ (reference sequence). J lost 11 bases, V lost 0 bases, and 1 base had no gene match. This CDR3 region has 13 residues. CDR3 DNA sequence: TGTGCCAGCAGCTTAGGACTAGCGGGGAAGCAGTTCTTC. It specifies CASSLGLAGKQFF.

The sample holds one count of this clone. The chain combines TRBV30 with TRBJ1-4; 8 bases match TRBD1. The CDR3 is 11 amino acids. The germline gives CDR1 GTSNPN, CDR2 SVGIG (reference sequence). V gave up 7 bases and J gave up 7 bases; unmatched junction bases: 2. CDR3 region: CAYDRGEKLFF. The CDR3 DNA follows: TGTGCCTACGACAGGGGTGAAAAACTGTTTTTT.

The gene calls are TRBV27 and TRBJ2-5; TRBD2 is a possible D gene (6 bases). The CDR3 runs to 14 residues. Germline CDR1 is MNHEY and CDR2 is SMNVEV (reference sequence). Trimming took 2 bases from V and 1 from J, leaving 8 bases between them. CDR3: CASSLLTSQETQYF. In nucleotides, the CDR3 is TGTGCCAGCAGTTTACTGACTAGCCAAGAGACCCAGTACTTC.